This T cell receptor (beta chain) was captured by sequencing in a study of OX40 agonist ivuxolimab in advanced cancers. This CDR3 region has 14 residues. V lost 2 bases, J lost 5 bases, and 12 bases lay in between. In germline, CDR1 is SEHNR, CDR2 FQNEAQ (reference sequence). Sequenced by immunoSEQ multiplex PCR; TCRdb stores in-frame clones only, minus some. Of under 65,000 clones in the sample, approximately 90% were seen once. This receptor was taken from an adult with an advanced solid tumor such as melanoma, head and neck, liver or kidney cancer. The chain recombines TRBV7-9 with TRBJ2-5; D might be TRBD2 (6 bases). The sample here was CD4+ or CD8+ T cells sorted from blood, taken in a trial of the OX40 agonist ivuxolimab. In DNA, the CDR3 is TGTGCCAGCAGCTTACCCGGGGGAAGGGAGACCCAGTACTTC. It encodes CASSLPGGRETQYF.